One sample yielded the 5 T cell receptor beta chains listed below, sequenced in a study of T cells after yellow fever vaccination. TCRdb reprocessed the 5' RACE reads via MiXCR and lists one record per CDR3 protein. The top ten hold about 3% of the sample, which has about 320,000 distinct CDR3 sequences, approximately 12% seen once. The material sequenced was CD4+ T cells sorted from PBMCs, taken 15 days after the yellow fever booster vaccination. These receptors were obtained from a man in his late teens or twenties who received the YFV17D yellow fever vaccine.

This clonotype was recorded a few times. This chain connects TRBV20-1 to TRBJ2-2; D might be TRBD1 (6 bases). CDR3 length: 14 residues. Looked up from germline, CDR1 is DFQATT and CDR2 is SNEGSKA (reference sequence). V was shortened by 7 bases and J by 1 base, with 13 bases between the two germline ends. CDR3 sequence: CSVPGHWNTGELFF. DNA for the CDR3: TGCAGTGTTCCGGGACACTGGAACACCGGGGAGCTGTTTTTT.

This chain joins TRBV6-5 and TRBJ2-1; no definite D call. Per germline, CDR1 MNHEY and CDR2 SVGAGI. The V and J ends lost 4 bases and 0 bases respectively, with 16 bases between them. The CDR3 contains 17 residues. In DNA, the CDR3 is TGTGCCAGCAGTTCCGGATATATTAAAAGCTCCTACAATGAGCAGTTCTTC. This translates into CASSSGYIKSSYNEQFF.

Many counts were recorded for this clonotype. Mismatch with germline at one junction end may stem from a read error. The chain combines TRBV5-1 with TRBJ2-5; unclear D gene. Germline V gives CDR1 SGHRS, CDR2 YFSETQ. The CDR3 runs 13 residues. CDR3 loop: CASSLGLQETQYF. DNA for the CDR3: TGTGCCAGCAGCTTAGGGCTACAAGAGACCCAGTACTTC.

Many counts were recorded for this clonotype. The rearrangement uses TRBV7-9 and TRBJ2-3; TRBD1 or TRBD2 may be the D gene (5 bases each). Trimming removed 4 bases at V and 3 bases at J, with 20 bases between. The CDR3 sequence is 17 residues long. Per the germline V gene, CDR1 is SEHNR and CDR2 is FQNEAQ (reference sequence). The CDR3 protein is CASSSLPGLARTDTQYF. The CDR3 DNA is TGTGCCAGCAGCTCACTACCGGGGCTAGCCCGGACAGATACGCAGTATTTT.

The V and J genes are TRBV6-5 and TRBJ2-5, with TRBD1 identical over 9 bases. The V segment lost 8 bases and the J segment 5 bases; nucleotides outside the gene matches: 9. From germline, CDR1 is MNHEY and CDR2 SVGAGI. CDR3 length equals 14 residues. The CDR3: CASAPTGGRETQYF. In DNA form, the CDR3 reads TGTGCCAGCGCTCCTACAGGGGGCAGGGAGACCCAGTACTTC.